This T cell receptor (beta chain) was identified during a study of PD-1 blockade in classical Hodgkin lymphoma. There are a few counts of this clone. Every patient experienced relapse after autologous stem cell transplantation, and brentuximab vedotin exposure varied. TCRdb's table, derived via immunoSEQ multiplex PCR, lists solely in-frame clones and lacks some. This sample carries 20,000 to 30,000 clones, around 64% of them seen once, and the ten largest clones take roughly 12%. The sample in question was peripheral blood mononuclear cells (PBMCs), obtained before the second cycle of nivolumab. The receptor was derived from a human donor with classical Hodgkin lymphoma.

CDR3 bases: TGCGCCAGCAGCCACCGACTAGCGGGGGAATACGAGCAGTACTTC. This gives the protein CASSHRLAGEYEQYF. The V and J genes are TRBV4-3 and TRBJ2-7, with 12 bases that match TRBD2. The CDR3 consists of 15 residues. V was clipped by 3 bases and J by 4 bases; unmatched bases: 4. Germline values: CDR1 LGHNA, CDR2 YSLEER.